The 20 T cell receptor beta chains in this list originate from one sample, sequenced in a study of T cell responses to AZD1222 COVID-19 vaccine. Measured with immunoSEQ multiplex PCR; TCRdb has only the in-frame clones, and not every one. The sample gives 100,000 or so clones, approximately 87% of which show up once; about 3.3% is in the top ten. The source material was peripheral blood, sampled on day 0 of AZD1222 vaccination. All receptors come from an adult in good health.

As DNA, the CDR3 is TGTGCCAGCAGAGGGTTGGGGCTGGGGAACACTGAAGCTTTCTTT. This encodes CASRGLGLGNTEAFF. The rearrangement links TRBV25-1 to TRBJ1-1; TRBD1 might be the D (5 bases). V lost 6 bases and J lost 1, with 15 bases in between. CDR3 length: 15 amino acids. From germline, CDR1 is MGHDK and CDR2 SYGVNS. Variable domain in full (rest from reference TRBV25-1 and TRBJ1-1): EADIYQTPRYLVIGTGKKITLECSQTMGHDKMYWYQQDPGMELHLIHYSYGVNSTEKGDLSSESTVSRIRTEHFPLTLESARPSHTSQYLCASRGLGLGNTEAFFGQGTRLTVV.

V gene TRBV5-4 combines with J gene TRBJ2-7; D possibly corresponds to TRBD1 (6 bases). CDR3 length equals 14 residues. Trimming cost V 3 bases and J 7 bases, with 17 bases left between them. The V gene's germline CDR1 is SGHNT and CDR2 YYREEE (reference sequence). The CDR3 reads CASSSGTTIGEQYF. The CDR3 nucleotides read TGTGCCAGCAGCTCCGGGACAACCATCGGAGAGCAGTACTTC.

The V gene is TRBV7-6, the J gene TRBJ1-1; perhaps TRBD1 as D (6 bases). From germline, CDR1 is SGHVS and CDR2 FNYEAQ. Trimming stripped 2 bases from V and 1 base from J, with 17 bases between. The CDR3 sequence is 17 residues long. As DNA, the CDR3 is TGTGCCAGCAGCTTACGGGCCCCCCAACAGGGGAACACTGAAGCTTTCTTT. It encodes CASSLRAPQQGNTEAFF.

The V gene is TRBV5-1, the J gene TRBJ1-1, with D tentatively TRBD1 (5 bases). This CDR3 region has 16 residues. CDR1 is SGHRS and CDR2 is YFSETQ in the germline V gene. Trimming pared 0 bases from V and 0 bases from J, leaving 12 bases between. The CDR3 is CASSLASQGLNTEAFF. In nucleotides, the CDR3 is TGCGCCAGCAGCTTGGCCTCTCAGGGCTTGAACACTGAAGCTTTCTTT.

The chain combines TRBV4-1 with TRBJ1-3; D is perhaps TRBD1 (6 bases). Per the germline V gene, CDR1 is MGHRA and CDR2 is YSYEKL. CDR3 length equals 16 residues. Trimming removed 3 bases from V and 0 bases from J, with 12 bases in between. CDR3 DNA: TGCGCCAGCAGCCAGGTTGACAGGTACTCTGGAAACACCATATATTTT. This sequence encodes CASSQVDRYSGNTIYF.

This clone has only one observation. The V call is TRBV19, the J call TRBJ2-7; TRBD1 matches 7 bases. Germline V gene data show CDR1 as LNHDA and CDR2 as SQIVND (reference sequence). The CDR3 spans 15 residues. Trimming at V came to 5 bases and at J to 2 bases, leaving 9 bases not matched to a gene. The CDR3 spells CASSPQGQVAYEQYF. CDR3 coding DNA: TGTGCCAGTAGTCCCCAAGGACAGGTCGCCTACGAGCAGTACTTC.

This rearrangement joins TRBV5-1 to TRBJ1-2; 9 bases map to TRBD1. Germline V lookup: CDR1 SGHRS, CDR2 YFSETQ. The junction had 5 bases not matched to a gene; V was cut back by 4 bases and J by 4 bases. The CDR3 consists of 14 residues. The CDR3 nucleotides are TGCGCCAGCAGCCTGGGGGACAGGGCCTATGGCTACACCTTC. Amino acids: CASSLGDRAYGYTF.

The chain carries TRBV7-9 and TRBJ2-5, with D perhaps TRBD2 (5 bases). The V gene lost 4 bases and the J gene lost 0 bases, with 12 bases spanning the gap. The CDR3 is 15 amino acids. The germline V gene encodes CDR1 SEHNR and CDR2 FQNEAQ (reference sequence). The CDR3 here is CASSSAVGNQETQYF. The CDR3 nucleotides read TGTGCCAGCAGCTCAGCGGTGGGGAACCAAGAGACCCAGTACTTC.

Here the CDR3 DNA reads TGTGCCAGTCGACAGGCAATGGGAGGAAACACCATATATTTT. It specifies CASRQAMGGNTIYF. V gene TRBV28 combines with J gene TRBJ1-3; weak D call: TRBD1 (6 bases). This CDR3 spans 14 amino acids. Germline V lookup: CDR1 MDHEN, CDR2 SYDVKM. With 9 bases removed from V and 4 bases from J, the gap between germline ends came to 16 bases. Together with reference TRBV28 and TRBJ1-3, the CDR3 gives the full variable domain: DVKVTQSSRYLVKRTGEKVFLECVQDMDHENMFWYRQDPGLGLRLIYFSYDVKMKEKGDIPEGYSVSREKKERFSLILESASTNQTSMYLCASRQAMGGNTIYFGEGSWLTVV.

The chain recombines TRBV5-6 with TRBJ1-3; D gene unclear. V dropped 1 base and J dropped 2 bases, with 13 bases sitting between them. The CDR3 covers 16 residues. Germline V CDR1 and CDR2: SGHDT, YYEEEE. The CDR3 loop reads CASSLSWAGAGNTIYF. The CDR3 DNA reads TGTGCCAGCAGCTTGTCTTGGGCTGGGGCTGGAAACACCATATATTTT.

The rearrangement joins TRBV12-3 or TRBV12-4 to TRBJ1-2, with D possibly TRBD1 on 6 matching bases. V lost 4 bases to trimming and J lost 5 bases, with 11 bases between them. The CDR3 contains 13 residues. The CDR3 protein is CASSSQGFYGYTF. CDR3 DNA sequence: TGTGCCAGCAGTTCACAGGGATTTTATGGCTACACCTTC.

For the CDR3, the DNA is TGTGCCACCAGCAGGGCGGGAGTTGCTGGCGGGGAGCTGTTTTTT. It specifies CATSRAGVAGGELFF. The rearrangement links TRBV15 to TRBJ2-2; 7 nucleotides match TRBD2. Germline V CDR1 and CDR2: LNHNV, YYDKDF (reference sequence). V gave up 3 bases and J gave up 7 bases; unmatched junction bases: 8. There are 15 residues in the CDR3. The full variable domain, with the rest looked up from reference TRBV15 and TRBJ2-2, is DAMVIQNPRYQVTQFGKPVTLSCSQTLNHNVMYWYQQKSSQAPKLLFHYYDKDFNNEADTPDNFQSRRPNTSFCFLDIRSPGLGDTAMYLCATSRAGVAGGELFFGEGSRLTVL.

This sequence joins TRBV3-1 (or the pseudogene TRBV3-2) and TRBJ1-1; D uncertain. Looked up from germline, CDR1 is LGHDT and CDR2 is YNNKEL (reference sequence). Trimming shortened V by 4 bases and J by 14 bases, and 26 bases separated the two germline ends. This CDR3 is built from 15 residues. The CDR3 spells CASSPTRRVGWGCFF. DNA for the CDR3: TGTGCCAGCAGCCCGACGAGGCGGGTAGGGTGGGGATGCTTCTTT.

CDR3 protein: CASSTLGTRGEKLFF. In DNA, the CDR3 is TGTGCCAGTAGTACTCTCGGGACGAGGGGTGAAAAACTGTTTTTT. This chain uses TRBV19 with TRBJ1-4; perhaps TRBD1 as D (5 bases). V shed 4 bases and J shed 7 bases, with 16 bases lying between them. Germline V gene sequence: CDR1 LNHDA, CDR2 SQIVND (reference sequence). The CDR3 spans 15 residues. Variable domain in full (rest from reference TRBV19 and TRBJ1-4): DGGITQSPKYLFRKEGQNVTLSCEQNLNHDAMYWYRQDPGQGLRLIYYSQIVNDFQKGDIAEGYSVSREKKESFPLTVTSAQKNPTAFYLCASSTLGTRGEKLFFGSGTQLSVL.

The rearrangement joins TRBV11-1 to TRBJ2-1, with 7 nucleotides matching TRBD1. V dropped 5 bases and J dropped 2; count of bases not matched to a gene: 9. The CDR3 is 16 amino acids. CDR1 is SGHAT and CDR2 is FQDESV in the germline V gene (reference sequence). The CDR3 DNA reads as TGTGCCAGCAGCCCCCGGACAGGAAGGGCCTACAATGAGCAGTTCTTC. Its translation is CASSPRTGRAYNEQFF.

This chain joins TRBV28 and TRBJ1-1; D unresolved. Trimming took off 2 bases at V and 6 bases at J, with 7 bases between the two ends. The length of the CDR3 is 12 residues. Germline CDR1 is MDHEN and CDR2 is SYDVKM. This chain's CDR3 is CASSLRRPEAFF. DNA of the CDR3: TGTGCCAGCAGTTTAAGGAGGCCTGAAGCTTTCTTT.

This clone was found a few times. CDR3 in DNA: TGCAGCGTAAGACAGGAGCGCAATCAGCCCCAGCATTTT. This translates into CSVRQERNQPQHF. The rearrangement uses TRBV29-1 and TRBJ1-5, with D tentatively TRBD1 (6 bases). Germline V gives CDR1 SQVTM, CDR2 ANQGSEA. V gave up 6 bases and J gave up 2 bases, with 11 bases separating them. The CDR3 has 13 amino acids.

The rearrangement links TRBV19 to TRBJ1-1; D gene ambiguous. CDR3 length: 12 residues. Trimming shortened V by 11 bases and J by 4 bases, and 14 bases separated the two germline ends. CDR1 is LNHDA, CDR2 SQIVND, per germline (reference sequence). CDR3: CACGLPPTEAFF. The CDR3 region has the DNA TGTGCCTGTGGATTACCCCCCACTGAAGCTTTCTTT.

This rearrangement joins TRBV4-1 to TRBJ1-1, with D possibly being TRBD1 (5 bases). The germline V gene encodes CDR1 MGHRA and CDR2 YSYEKL. Trimming removed 0 bases at V and 4 bases at J, with 9 bases between. The CDR3 covers 14 residues. The CDR3 DNA reads as TGCGCCAGCAGCCAAGACCGGGGGACCACTGAAGCTTTCTTT. It yields the protein CASSQDRGTTEAFF.

The chain carries TRBV14 and TRBJ1-1; no reliable D call. The germline V and J ends were trimmed by 0 bases and 6 bases, with 14 bases remaining between them. The CDR3 is 15 amino acids. Germline V CDR1 and CDR2: SGHDN, FVKESK. The DNA for the CDR3 is TGTGCCAGCAGCCAAGAACGGGCGGTGGTCGCTGAAGCTTTCTTT. Translation: CASSQERAVVAEAFF.